The entry below gives a single T cell receptor (beta chain) sequence along with its context. What it binds is unknown. Sequencing used immunoSEQ multiplex PCR; TCRdb keeps in-frame clones, though not all of them. In the table there are under 2,000,000 clones, just under 95% of which are singletons. The V gene lost 1 base and the J gene lost 5 bases, with 6 bases spanning the gap. The V gene's germline CDR1 is MGHRA and CDR2 YSYEKL. This CDR3 has 13 residues. The data were obtained in a study of shared clonotypes between healthy human individuals. Whole-study results and caveats: Larger estimated richness was generally recorded for naive subsets relative to memory subsets.

CD45RO-negative CD8 cells positively selected for CCR7 made up the naive population, which excluded terminally differentiated effector memory CD45RA+ cells. V gene TRBV4-1 combines with J gene TRBJ2-1; no firm D call. The receptor was derived from a young man in good health. Sequencing input: naive CD8+ T cells sorted from blood. CDR3 sequence (DNA): TGCGCCAGCAGCCAAGGGGCCCACAATGAGCAGTTCTTC. Translated: CASSQGAHNEQFF.